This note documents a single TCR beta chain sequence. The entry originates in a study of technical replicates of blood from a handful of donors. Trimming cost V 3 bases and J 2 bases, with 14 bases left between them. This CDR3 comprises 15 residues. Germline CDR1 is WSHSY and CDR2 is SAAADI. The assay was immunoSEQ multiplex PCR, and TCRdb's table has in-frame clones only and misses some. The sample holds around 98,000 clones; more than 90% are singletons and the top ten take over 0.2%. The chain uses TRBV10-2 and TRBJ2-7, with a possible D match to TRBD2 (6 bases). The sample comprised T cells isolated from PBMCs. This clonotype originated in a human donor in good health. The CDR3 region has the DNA TGCGCCAGCAGTGATGGGGGAGGATCTGCCTACGAGCAGTACTTC. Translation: CASSDGGGSAYEQYF.